The sequence of this T cell receptor (beta chain) was determined in a study of blood T cell repertoires in COVID-19. Overall study: The study drew acute and convalescent COVID-19 samples from the United States, Italy and Spain.

The V end lost 6 bases, the J end lost 0 bases, and 15 bases lay between the germline ends. The CDR3 loop spans 16 amino acids. CDR1 and CDR2 from the germline V gene are KGHSH and LQKENI. This table comes from immunoSEQ multiplex PCR, and its TCRdb copy is limited to in-frame clones, with some not included. This table holds about 260,000 clones, about 83% found once. This clone has a handful of counts. The origin of this receptor is a woman between 45 and 60 years old who had recovered from COVID-19. The J gene is TRBJ1-5, the V gene TRBV18, with a tentative D call TRBD1 (5 bases). The sample consisted of PBMCs or T cells enriched from blood (not recorded which). CDR3 in amino acids: CASSDHGGSSNQPQHF. CDR3 coding DNA: TGTGCCAGCTCCGACCACGGGGGGTCTAGCAATCAGCCCCAGCATTTT.